Listed below are T cell receptor beta chains from one sample, sequenced in a study of beta chain features in type 1 diabetes. Libraries were prepared by immunoSEQ multiplex PCR; TCRdb keeps only in-frame clonotypes and omits some of them. Among roughly 150,000 clones listed, under 9.5% were seen once. Material: central memory CD4+ T cells from blood. The receptors here all came from a man aged 18 to 35 in good health. The CDR3 runs from the conserved cysteine through the conserved F or W. Size is omitted from some rows. Given values are once, few, many or a class for expanded clones.

clone_size j_call v_call cdr3_aa
. TRBJ2-1 TRBV9 CASTQAGAGNEQFF
. TRBJ1-1 TRBV5-1 CASSYGVTNTEAFF
few TRBJ1-2 TRBV5-1 CASSFFETGEGYGYTF
few TRBJ1-4 TRBV19 CASSTAAAEKLFF
few TRBJ2-7 TRBV5-4 CASSRPTGITYEQYF
few TRBJ2-3 TRBV5-6 CASSLLAGGATDTQYF
. TRBJ2-7 TRBV25-1 CASRPWEGEQYF
. TRBJ2-5 TRBV5-8 CASSRTGLRQETQYF
. TRBJ2-3 TRBV9 CASSPSDGLGVTQYF
few TRBJ2-1 TRBV18 CASSSGTSGSSYNEQFF
. TRBJ2-7 TRBV30 CASGGASGEQYF
few TRBJ2-7 TRBV5-4 CASSQEETSAYEQYF